This T cell receptor (beta chain) comes out of a study of shared clonotypes between healthy human individuals. Notes on the study in general: A few donors had roughly 5.2% of their naive CD4 clonotypes in common. In general, naive subsets displayed greater estimated richness than memory subsets did. Sampling was confined to blood; repertoires within tissues likely differ.

Libraries were prepared by immunoSEQ multiplex PCR; TCRdb keeps only in-frame clonotypes and omits some of them. The table has approximately 2.1 million clones, 90% to 95% seen once; the top ten hold 0.39%. Subsets obtained from CD4+ cells comprised CD45RA+ naive and CD45RA-negative memory cells. The count of this clone is one. The antigen is undetermined. CDR3 length: 16 residues. V was clipped by 3 bases and J by 5 bases; unmatched bases: 12. The germline CDR1 and CDR2 sequences are SGHRS and YFSETQ. The J gene is TRBJ1-2, the V gene TRBV5-1; 8 nucleotides agree with TRBD1. This receptor was obtained from a man between 18 and 29 years old in good health. Some clones in this sample may be carry-over from other donors' samples. Sequencing input: naive CD4+ T cells from PBMCs. Subset: CD45RA+ positively selected. The CDR3 DNA reads TGCGCCAGCAGCTCGGCCTTCGGACAGGGACTTTATGGCTACACCTTC. Protein sequence: CASSSAFGQGLYGYTF.